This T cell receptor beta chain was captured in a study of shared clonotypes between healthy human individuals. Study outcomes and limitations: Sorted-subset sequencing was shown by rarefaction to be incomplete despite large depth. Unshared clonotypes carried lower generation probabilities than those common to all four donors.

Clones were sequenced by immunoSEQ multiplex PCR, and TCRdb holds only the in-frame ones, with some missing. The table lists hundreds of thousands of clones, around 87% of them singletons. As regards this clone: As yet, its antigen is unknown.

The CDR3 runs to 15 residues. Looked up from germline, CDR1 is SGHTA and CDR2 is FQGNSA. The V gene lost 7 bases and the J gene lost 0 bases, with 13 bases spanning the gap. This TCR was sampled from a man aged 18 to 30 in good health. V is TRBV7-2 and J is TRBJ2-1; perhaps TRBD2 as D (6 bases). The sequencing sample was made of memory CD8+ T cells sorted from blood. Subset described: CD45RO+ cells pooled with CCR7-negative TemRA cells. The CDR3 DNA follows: TGTGCCAGCATCCCCGCTAGCGCCTCCTACAATGAGCAGTTCTTC. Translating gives CASIPASASYNEQFF.